Listed here are 14 T cell receptor beta chains from one sample, sequenced in a study of metastatic and nonmetastatic thyroid tumors. All patients reached thyroid surgery having received no treatment beforehand. TCRdb reprocessed the PCR reads using MiXCR. The sample holds over 50,000 clones; less than 30% are singletons and the top ten take 15% to 20%. Specimen: blood. The origin of the receptors is a female donor with papillary thyroid cancer or a benign thyroid nodule (not recorded which). Some clones in this sample may be carry-over from other donors' samples.

V usage is TRBV24-1 and J usage is TRBJ2-1, with D maybe TRBD2 (6 bases). This CDR3 comprises 14 residues. Germline CDR1 and CDR2: KGHDR and SFDVKD. Trimming shortened V by 5 bases and J by 2 bases, and 9 bases separated the two germline ends. The CDR3, as DNA: TGTGCCACCAGTGGAGCTAGCGCCTACAATGAGCAGTTCTTC. Amino acids: CATSGASAYNEQFF.

This clone came up many times. The rearrangement uses TRBV20-1 and TRBJ1-2, with D possibly being TRBD1 (5 bases). Trimming took 5 bases from V and 4 from J, leaving 14 bases between them. This CDR3 contains 13 residues. Germline V lookup: CDR1 DFQATT, CDR2 SNEGSKA (reference sequence). This CDR3 is CSAARDGLYGYTF. The CDR3, as DNA: TGCAGTGCTGCAAGGGACGGGCTCTATGGCTACACCTTC.

As for this clone: The germline gene is not matched at one end of the junction; a read error may be the cause. The chain is built from TRBV6-6 and TRBJ1-4, with a weak D call TRBD1 (6 bases). The CDR3 is 15 residues long. The germline V gene encodes CDR1 MNHNY and CDR2 SVGAGI (reference sequence). This chain's CDR3 is CASSYRGHVNEKLFF. The CDR3, as DNA: TGCGCCAGCAGTTACCGGGGACACGTTAATGAAAAACTGTTTTTT.

The sample holds one count of this clone. The rearrangement joins TRBV5-5 to TRBJ2-6, with unresolved D. The CDR3 length is 16 residues. The V end was cut by 3 bases, the J end by 0 bases, with 10 bases between. Per the germline V gene, CDR1 is SGHKS and CDR2 is YYEKEE (reference sequence). The CDR3 is CASSSTPGSGANVLTF. DNA for the CDR3: TGTGCCAGCAGCTCCACCCCAGGCTCTGGGGCCAACGTCCTGACTTTC.

The chain is built from TRBV6-1 and TRBJ2-7; 10 bases map to TRBD1. The CDR3 length is 16 residues. V lost 6 bases, J lost 6 bases, and 14 bases stayed unmatched. Germline values: CDR1 MNHNS, CDR2 SASEGT. Written as DNA, the CDR3 is TGTGCCAGCAGCGCATCGGGACAGGGGTGGATGGGCGAGCAGTACTTC. It is translated as CASSASGQGWMGEQYF.

This clone was observed a handful of times. The chain combines TRBV12-3 or TRBV12-4 with TRBJ2-2; 8 bases agree with TRBD1. With V trimmed by 6 bases and J by 2 bases, 8 bases remained unmatched. CDR3 size: 16 residues. The CDR3 region is CASSISGTGNTGELFF. CDR3 nucleotides: TGTGCCAGCAGCATCTCCGGGACAGGAAACACCGGGGAGCTGTTTTTT.

This clone has just a few counts. This chain joins TRBV27 and TRBJ2-1; 8 bases are a match to TRBD2. With V trimmed by 4 bases and J by 3 bases, 5 bases remained unmatched. The CDR3 spans 15 residues. Germline lookup yields CDR1 MNHEY and CDR2 SMNVEV (reference sequence). For the CDR3, the DNA is TGTGCCAGCAGTTCCGGGACTAGGATCTACAATGAGCAGTTCTTC. Residues: CASSSGTRIYNEQFF.

V gene TRBV7-3 combines with J gene TRBJ2-3, with 7 bases identical to TRBD2. The CDR3 runs to 17 residues. The V segment lost 1 base and the J segment 5 bases; nucleotides outside the gene matches: 12. Germline-derived CDR1 and CDR2 are SGHTA and FQGTGA. As DNA, the CDR3 is TGTGCCAGCAGCTTAATCCCGGCTAGCGGTGGACAAGATACGCAGTATTTT. Its translation: CASSLIPASGGQDTQYF.

There are a few counts of this clone. The rearrangement links TRBV27 to TRBJ2-1; tentative D call: TRBD1 (6 bases). The CDR3 consists of 16 residues. V was cut by 1 base and J by 3 bases, with 13 bases left in between. Germline assignment: CDR1 MNHEY and CDR2 SMNVEV (reference sequence). DNA for the CDR3: TGTGCCAGCAGTTTATTTCAGGGGATTATCTACAATGAGCAGTTCTTC. Encoded protein: CASSLFQGIIYNEQFF.

This clone appeared a few times. The J gene is TRBJ1-5, the V gene TRBV19; 10 bases are shared with TRBD1. CDR1 and CDR2 from the germline V gene are LNHDA and SQIVND (reference sequence). Trimming removed 3 bases from V and 5 bases from J; junction bases left unmatched: 4. There are 15 residues in the CDR3. Here the CDR3 DNA reads TGTGCCAGTAGTATCATTGGGACAGGGGATCAGCCCCAGCATTTT. It yields the protein CASSIIGTGDQPQHF.

Concerning this clone: At one of its ends the junction is not consistent with the germline gene, which may arise from a read error. This chain connects TRBV19 to TRBJ1-1; TRBD1 agrees at 12 bases. Germline-derived CDR1 and CDR2 are LNHDA and SQIVND (reference sequence). The CDR3 sequence is 14 residues long. As DNA, the CDR3 is TGTGCCAGTACTCGGGACAGGGGGCACACTGAAGCTTTCTTC. Translated: CASTRDRGHTEAFF. The full variable domain, with the rest looked up from reference TRBV19 and TRBJ1-1, is DGGITQSPKYLFRKEGQNVTLSCEQNLNHDAMYWYRQDPGQGLRLIYYSQIVNDFQKGDIAEGYSVSREKKESFPLTVTSAQKNPTAFYLCASTRDRGHTEAFFGQGTRLTVV.

J is TRBJ1-2 and V is TRBV5-1; 10 bases are a match to TRBD1. CDR1 and CDR2 (germline): SGHRS, YFSETQ. Trimming cost V 4 bases and J 8 bases; bases outside gene matches: 8. The CDR3 consists of 14 residues. This CDR3 is CASSPDRGNLGYTF. The DNA of the CDR3 is TGCGCCAGCAGCCCGGACAGGGGGAATCTGGGCTACACCTTC. The full variable domain, rest sourced from reference TRBV5-1 and TRBJ1-2, is KAGVTQTPRYLIKTRGQQVTLSCSPISGHRSVSWYQQTPGQGLQFLFEYFSETQRNKGNFPGRFSGRQFSNSRSEMNVSTLELGDSALYLCASSPDRGNLGYTFGSGTRLTVV.

As DNA, the CDR3 is TGTGCCAGCAGCTTAGTTGCTCACAGCTCTGGGGCCAACGTCCTGACTTTC. Protein product: CASSLVAHSSGANVLTF. V and J are TRBV11-2 and TRBJ2-6, with D uncertain. V was cut by 1 base and J by 0 bases, with 10 bases left in between. The CDR3 sequence is 17 residues long. Germline-derived CDR1 and CDR2 are SGHAT and FQNNGV.

This clone was counted only a few times. This chain joins TRBV6-2 or TRBV6-3 and TRBJ2-5; TRBD2 matches at 9 bases. With V trimmed by 0 bases and J by 4 bases, 6 bases remained unmatched. The germline V gene has CDR1 MNHEY and CDR2 SVGEGT. The CDR3 consists of 16 residues. The CDR3 region is CASSYSLASGVETQYF. DNA of the CDR3: TGTGCCAGCAGTTACTCCCTTGCTAGCGGGGTAGAGACCCAGTACTTC.